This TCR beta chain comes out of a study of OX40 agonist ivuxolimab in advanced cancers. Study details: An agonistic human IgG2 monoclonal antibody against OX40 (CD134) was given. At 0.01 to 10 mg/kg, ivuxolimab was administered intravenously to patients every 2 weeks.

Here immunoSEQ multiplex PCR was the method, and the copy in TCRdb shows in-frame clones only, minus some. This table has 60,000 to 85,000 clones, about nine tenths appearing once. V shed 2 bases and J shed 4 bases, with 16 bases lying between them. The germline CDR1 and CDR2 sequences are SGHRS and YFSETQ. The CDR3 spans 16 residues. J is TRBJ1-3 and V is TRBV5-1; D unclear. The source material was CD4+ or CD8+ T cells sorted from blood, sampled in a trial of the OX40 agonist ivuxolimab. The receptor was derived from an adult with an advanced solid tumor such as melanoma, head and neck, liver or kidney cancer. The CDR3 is CASSFEGPLEGNTIYF. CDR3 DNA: TGCGCCAGCAGCTTTGAAGGGCCGCTCGAAGGAAACACCATATATTTT.